This TCR beta chain was identified in a study of T cell repertoires in cytomegalovirus infection. Study-wide background: Carrying CMV and the relevant HLA type showed in public TCR beta signatures. Broader study findings: The study identified carriers of CMV plus the relevant HLA from cumulative public TCR beta family frequency. In two of eight donors, the top clonotype was HLA-C-restricted CMV-specific.

The CDR3 length is 14 residues. Germline lookup yields CDR1 SGHRS and CDR2 YFSETQ. The germline V and J ends were trimmed by 3 bases and 3 bases, with 12 bases remaining between them. This clonotype was seen more than once but under ten times. Its antigen remains unidentified. TCRdb reanalysed the reads using MiXCR and keeps one entry per CDR3 protein. The data show roughly 110,000 distinct CDR3 sequences, with around a tenth seen just once and approximately 31% held by the top ten. The sample comprised PBMCs, sequenced either directly or after in vitro stimulation (not recorded which). The rearrangement uses TRBV5-1 and TRBJ1-1, with D unclear. The sequence was collected from a human donor in good health (CMV status not recorded). Some clones in this sample may be carry-over from other donors' samples. The CDR3 sequence: CASSSIDGYTEAFF. For the CDR3, the DNA is TGCGCCAGCAGCTCTATCGACGGGTACACTGAAGCTTTCTTT. The whole variable domain, remainder taken from reference TRBV5-1 and TRBJ1-1, is KAGVTQTPRYLIKTRGQQVTLSCSPISGHRSVSWYQQTPGQGLQFLFEYFSETQRNKGNFPGRFSGRQFSNSRSEMNVSTLELGDSALYLCASSSIDGYTEAFFGQGTRLTVV.